The clone carrying this T cell receptor beta chain occurred many times. The CDR3 extends over 17 amino acids. Trimming removed 4 bases from V and 9 bases from J, with 25 bases in between. Germline V CDR1 and CDR2: KGHSH, LQKENI. RNA transcripts gave rise to amplified TCR beta CDR3 regions. First-round RT-PCR targeting the TCR CDR3 was performed with the HTBI primer set. From the multiplex PCR reads, TCRdb called clonotypes with MiXCR, one entry per CDR3 protein. The sample consists of fewer than 450,000 distinct CDR3 sequences, about a sixth of them appearing once. Clinical symptoms, serum thyroxine and TRAb, thyroid ultrasound and orbital computed tomography together formed the diagnostic basis. PBMCs were derived from about 9.1 ml fresh peripheral blood. The sample originates from a study of T cells in Graves' hyperthyroidism and ophthalmopathy.

The V gene is TRBV18, the J gene TRBJ2-4; D assignment may be TRBD1 or TRBD2 (6 bases each). Material for sequencing was blood. The TCR comes from a woman aged 25 to 39 with Graves' hyperthyroidism that later progressed to Graves' ophthalmopathy. DNA for the CDR3: TGTGCCAGCTCACTTTCTGGGGGGACACGGAAAAGGGCCATTCAGTACTTC. Protein: CASSLSGGTRKRAIQYF.